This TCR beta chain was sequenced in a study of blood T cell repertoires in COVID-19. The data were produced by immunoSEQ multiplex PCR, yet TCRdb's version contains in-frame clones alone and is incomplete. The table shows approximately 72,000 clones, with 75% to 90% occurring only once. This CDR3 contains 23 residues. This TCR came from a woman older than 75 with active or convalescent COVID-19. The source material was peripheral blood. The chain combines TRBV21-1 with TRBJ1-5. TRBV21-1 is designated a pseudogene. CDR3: CASSKAGRPPAYSGKYSNQPQHF. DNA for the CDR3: TGTGCCAGCAGCAAAGCGGGTCGTCCACCCGCGTACAGCGGAAAGTATAGCAATCAGCCCCAGCATTTT.